The 32 T cell receptor beta chains below come from one sample, sequenced in a study of post-analysis software for immune sequencing data. Overall study findings and caveats: Patients carried a handful of TRBV segments more frequently than controls did, and TRBV5-6, TRBV5-1 and TRBV20-1 were among them.

The antigens these receptors bind are not known. Unique molecular identifiers featured in each of the TCR beta cDNA libraries. TCRdb analysed the PCR reads with MiXCR anew, one entry per CDR3 protein. The sample shows 750,000 to 950,000 distinct CDR3 sequences, about 50% of them seen only once. The sample consisted of blood. The receptor set was obtained from a girl between 5 and 17 years old with multiple sclerosis.

The V gene is TRBV7-9, the J gene TRBJ2-3; D might be TRBD1 or TRBD2, each matching 6 bases. The ends were cut back, 5 bases at V and 3 bases at J, with 18 bases in the middle. Germline CDR1 SEHNR, CDR2 FQNEAQ (reference sequence). The CDR3 extends over 16 amino acids. CDR3: CASSTPGAGRTDTQYF. The DNA of the CDR3 is TGTGCCAGCAGCACCCCGGGGGCGGGGAGAACAGATACGCAGTATTTT.

This clonotype has more than one count but fewer than ten. This chain joins TRBV29-1 and TRBJ2-4; no firm D call. CDR3 length: 18 amino acids. V lost 4 bases, J lost 0 bases, and 22 bases lay in between. Germline V CDR1 and CDR2: SQVTM, ANQGSEA. The chain's CDR3 is CSVVVWTARTLAKNIQYF. In DNA form, the CDR3 reads TGCAGCGTTGTAGTTTGGACCGCCCGGACCCTAGCCAAAAACATTCAGTACTTC.

V is TRBV20-1 and J is TRBJ2-7; TRBD2 matches at 12 bases. CDR3 length: 15 residues. V trimming: 6 bases; J trimming: 3 bases; junction bases outside the gene matches: 9. Looked up from germline, CDR1 is DFQATT and CDR2 is SNEGSKA (reference sequence). The CDR3 spells CSALPGTSGHYEQYF. CDR3 nucleotides: TGCAGTGCCCTCCCCGGGACTAGCGGGCACTACGAGCAGTACTTC.

The chain uses TRBV20-1 and TRBJ2-5, with 8 bases lining up with TRBD2. V gave up 6 bases and J gave up 5 bases; unmatched junction bases: 14. The CDR3 extends over 15 amino acids. CDR1 and CDR2 (germline): DFQATT, SNEGSKA (reference sequence). The CDR3 here is CSASSPWREDETQYF. In DNA, the CDR3 is TGCAGTGCCTCATCTCCTTGGCGGGAGGATGAGACCCAGTACTTC.

The rearrangement links TRBV6-4 to TRBJ2-3; no reliable D call. The CDR3 is made up of 15 amino acids. Germline values: CDR1 MRHNA, CDR2 SNTAGT. V was trimmed by 2 bases and J by 2 bases, leaving 11 bases between them. DNA of the CDR3: TGTGCCAGCAGTGACGGCCTAGGATTCACAGATACGCAGTATTTT. It codes for CASSDGLGFTDTQYF.

The gene calls are TRBV5-1 and TRBJ2-7; 8 bases match TRBD2. The V gene end was trimmed by 5 bases and the J gene end by 7 bases; junction bases not matched to a gene: 17. In germline, CDR1 is SGHRS, CDR2 YFSETQ. This CDR3 is built from 16 residues. CDR3 coding DNA: TGCGCCAGCAGGGGTAGCGGGATCCCGGTGACCGCGGAGCAGTACTTC. Amino acid sequence: CASRGSGIPVTAEQYF.

The CDR3 coding sequence is TGCGCCAGCAGCGTATTCCCTCAGGGCGGTGGCTCCTACGAGCAGTACTTC. Its protein is CASSVFPQGGGSYEQYF. This rearrangement joins TRBV5-1 to TRBJ2-7, with D possibly being TRBD1 (5 bases). Trimming took off 4 bases at V and 0 bases at J, with 20 bases between the two ends. Germline values: CDR1 SGHRS, CDR2 YFSETQ. The CDR3 has 17 amino acids.

This rearrangement joins TRBV7-8 to TRBJ2-5; possible D gene TRBD2, 5 bases. The CDR3 is 12 amino acids. The germline gives CDR1 SGHVS, CDR2 FQNEAQ. V gave up 5 bases and J gave up 7 bases, with 11 bases separating them. CDR3 nucleotide sequence: TGTGCCAGCAGCCAGGAGGCACGGACCCAGTACTTC. This sequence encodes CASSQEARTQYF.

The chain is built from TRBV29-1 and TRBJ2-5, with D maybe TRBD1 (6 bases). The CDR3 runs to 13 residues. Trimming left V 6 bases short and J 3 bases short, with 14 bases between. The germline gives CDR1 SQVTM, CDR2 ANQGSEA. The CDR3 DNA reads as TGCAGCGTCATGGACAGATTTGAAGAGACCCAGTACTTC. It codes for CSVMDRFEETQYF.

The V call is TRBV18, the J call TRBJ2-5, with 7 nucleotides matching TRBD1. The end of the DNA fits TRBJ2-7 better, so the J call may be wrong. Germline V CDR1 and CDR2: KGHSH, LQKENI. The CDR3 consists of 14 residues. This CDR3 is CASSPGDSPYEQYF. DNA for the CDR3: TGTGCCAGCTCACCGGGGGACAGCCCCTACGAGCAGTACTTC.

This chain connects TRBV14 to TRBJ2-5; 8 nucleotides line up with TRBD2. The junction had 9 bases not matched to a gene; V was cut back by 5 bases and J by 1 base. Germline V gene sequence: CDR1 SGHDN, CDR2 FVKESK. This CDR3 comprises 16 residues. The CDR3 protein is CASSNASGRFQETQYF. DNA of the CDR3: TGTGCCAGCAGCAACGCTAGCGGGCGGTTCCAAGAGACCCAGTACTTC.

V usage is TRBV3-1 and J usage is TRBJ2-7; 8 bases are a match to TRBD2. This CDR3 contains 15 residues. Unmatched junction bases numbered 7, after V lost 1 base and J lost 5 bases. The germline V gene has CDR1 LGHDT and CDR2 YNNKEL (reference sequence). CDR3 protein: CASSQGPGLGHEQYF. Here the CDR3 DNA reads TGTGCCAGCAGCCAAGGCCCGGGACTAGGCCACGAGCAGTACTTC.

This clonotype was observed a few times. The genes are TRBV29-1 and TRBJ2-7, with 11 bases that match TRBD2. Germline V CDR1 and CDR2: SQVTM, ANQGSEA. V was clipped by 6 bases and J by 3 bases; unmatched bases: 1. The length of the CDR3 is 12 residues. The CDR3: CSVLAGVYEQYF. The DNA of the CDR3 is TGCAGCGTACTAGCGGGAGTCTACGAGCAGTACTTC.

V gene TRBV3-1 combines with J gene TRBJ1-2; a weak D match, TRBD1 (5 bases). CDR3 length: 15 amino acids. Trimming removed 7 bases from V and 4 bases from J, with 19 bases in between. The germline V gene encodes CDR1 LGHDT and CDR2 YNNKEL (reference sequence). CDR3 DNA: TGTGCCAGCACTGTGGGACTCCTAGAAGGCTATGGCTACACCTTC. It codes for CASTVGLLEGYGYTF.

This clonotype showed up just a few times. The chain joins TRBV6-6 to TRBJ2-7; D may be TRBD1 (6 bases). The CDR3 sequence is 15 residues long. V was cut by 5 bases and J by 1 base, with 15 bases left in between. Per germline, CDR1 MNHNY and CDR2 SVGAGI (reference sequence). DNA of the CDR3: TGTGCCAGCAGTAAAGTAGAAGGGGGTTCCTACGAGCAGTACTTC. Protein: CASSKVEGGSYEQYF.

This clonotype appeared a few times. V usage is TRBV5-1 and J usage is TRBJ1-1; the D gene is possibly TRBD1 (6 bases). There are 15 residues in the CDR3. Trimming cost V 7 bases and J 1 base, with 17 bases left between them. The germline V gene encodes CDR1 SGHRS and CDR2 YFSETQ. The CDR3 loop reads CASRRDTNPNTEAFF. The CDR3 nucleotides read TGCGCCAGCCGCCGGGACACCAACCCGAACACTGAAGCTTTCTTT.

J is TRBJ2-3 and V is TRBV20-1; D gene uncertain. Germline V CDR1 and CDR2: DFQATT, SNEGSKA (reference sequence). There are 12 residues in the CDR3. Trimming removed 3 bases from V and 3 bases from J, with 7 bases in between. In DNA, the CDR3 is TGCAGTGCTAGTATCCGGACAGATACGCAGTATTTT. Its translation is CSASIRTDTQYF.

The rearrangement links TRBV2 to TRBJ1-1; D is unclear. This CDR3 contains 15 residues. CDR1 SNHLY and CDR2 FYNNEI come from the germline V gene. V shed 6 bases and J shed 1 base, with 15 bases lying between them. The CDR3 reads CASRRGQAENTEAFF. As DNA, the CDR3 is TGTGCCAGCAGACGAGGGCAGGCAGAGAACACTGAAGCTTTCTTT. The full variable domain, its missing parts supplied by reference TRBV2 and TRBJ1-1, is EPEVTQTPSHQVTQMGQEVILRCVPISNHLYFYWYRQILGQKVEFLVSFYNNEISEKSEIFDDQFSVERPDGSNFTLKIRSTKLEDSAMYFCASRRGQAENTEAFFGQGTRLTVV.

The rearrangement uses TRBV29-1 and TRBJ2-3; 7 bases agree with TRBD1. J lost 2 bases, V lost 7 bases, and 9 bases had no gene match. The CDR3 runs 14 residues. Germline CDR1 is SQVTM and CDR2 is ANQGSEA. The CDR3 is CSARDRDLTDTQYF. The CDR3 DNA reads TGCAGCGCCCGAGACAGGGATCTCACAGATACGCAGTATTTT.

This chain links TRBV5-1 with TRBJ2-5; 9 bases are shared with TRBD1. The V and J ends lost 0 bases and 4 bases, in that order; junction bases with no gene match: 10. CDR1 and CDR2 from the germline V gene are SGHRS and YFSETQ. This CDR3 has 17 amino acids. CDR3 DNA: TGCGCCAGCAGCTTGGAAGGGGACAGGGTGCGGAGAGAGACCCAGTACTTC. Its translation is CASSLEGDRVRRETQYF. The full variable domain, with the rest looked up from reference TRBV5-1 and TRBJ2-5, is KAGVTQTPRYLIKTRGQQVTLSCSPISGHRSVSWYQQTPGQGLQFLFEYFSETQRNKGNFPGRFSGRQFSNSRSEMNVSTLELGDSALYLCASSLEGDRVRRETQYFGPGTRLLVL.

This chain joins TRBV3-1 and TRBJ2-7, with TRBD1 matching over 7 bases. The germline V gene encodes CDR1 LGHDT and CDR2 YNNKEL (reference sequence). V shed 1 base and J 1 base; nucleotides not matched to a gene: 7. The CDR3 contains 16 residues. This CDR3 reads CASSQVPGQASYEQYF. DNA for the CDR3: TGTGCCAGCAGCCAAGTCCCAGGACAGGCGTCCTACGAGCAGTACTTC.

This chain uses TRBV2 with TRBJ1-2; D is possibly TRBD1 (5 bases). The V and J ends lost 4 bases and 4 bases respectively, with 10 bases between them. This CDR3 comprises 13 residues. Per the germline V gene, CDR1 is SNHLY and CDR2 is FYNNEI. CDR3 sequence reads: CASSGGGAYGYTF. The CDR3 DNA reads TGTGCCAGCAGTGGGGGAGGGGCCTATGGCTACACCTTC.

The J gene is TRBJ2-1, the V gene TRBV15; 7 positions match TRBD2. Judging by the DNA end, TRBJ2-7 fits better; the J call may be wrong. Germline loops: CDR1 LNHNV, CDR2 YYDKDF (reference sequence). The CDR3 consists of 16 residues. The CDR3: CATSTQSGESYNEQYF. Here the CDR3 DNA reads TGTGCCACCAGCACCCAGAGCGGGGAGTCCTACAATGAGCAGTACTTC.

The chain employs TRBV10-3 and TRBJ1-1; D is undetermined. CDR3 size: 14 residues. Trimming removed 3 bases at V and 2 bases at J, with 10 bases between. Per the germline V gene, CDR1 is ENHRY and CDR2 is SYGVKD. CDR3 coding DNA: TGTGCCATCAGTGAACGGACCGTAAACACTGAAGCTTTCTTT. This sequence encodes CAISERTVNTEAFF.

The chain links TRBV27 to TRBJ2-5; TRBD2 aligns across 11 bases. The CDR3 loop spans 16 amino acids. Trimming at V came to 3 bases and at J to 3 bases, leaving 6 bases not matched to a gene. Per germline, CDR1 MNHEY and CDR2 SMNVEV (reference sequence). In DNA, the CDR3 is TGTGCCAGCAGTTTTATAGCGGGAGGGCCGAAAGAGACCCAGTACTTC. It specifies CASSFIAGGPKETQYF.

The gene calls are TRBV5-1 and TRBJ1-2; tentatively, D is TRBD1 (6 bases). This CDR3 is 13 amino acids long. Trimming took off 6 bases at V and 4 bases at J, with 13 bases between the two ends. Germline CDR1 and CDR2: SGHRS and YFSETQ. In DNA form, the CDR3 reads TGCGCCAGCACAAAACAGGGTGGCTATGGCTACACCTTC. It encodes CASTKQGGYGYTF.

The chain couples TRBV20-1 to TRBJ2-4; TRBD1 is a possible D gene (6 bases). CDR3 size: 12 residues. V was pared by 3 bases and J by 9 bases, with 12 bases between. Germline V lookup: CDR1 DFQATT, CDR2 SNEGSKA (reference sequence). The CDR3 nucleotides are TGCAGTGCTAGCCTAGAAGGGGGCATTCAGTACTTC. Its translation: CSASLEGGIQYF.

This rearrangement joins TRBV7-3 to TRBJ2-4, with D possibly matching TRBD2 (5 bases). There are 13 residues in the CDR3. Trimming stripped 5 bases from V and 8 bases from J, with 13 bases between. From germline, CDR1 is SGHTA and CDR2 FQGTGA. The CDR3 loop reads CASSLEGRDIQYF. For the CDR3, the DNA is TGTGCCAGCAGCCTAGAGGGAAGGGACATTCAGTACTTC.

This chain joins TRBV5-1 and TRBJ2-5; D is perhaps TRBD1 (6 bases). V gave up 5 bases and J gave up 0 bases, with 17 bases separating them. The CDR3 consists of 16 residues. CDR1 and CDR2 from the germline V gene are SGHRS and YFSETQ. CDR3 loop: CASSPPRDTYQETQYF. The DNA for the CDR3 is TGCGCCAGCAGTCCTCCCCGGGACACCTACCAAGAGACCCAGTACTTC.

The rearrangement uses TRBV18 and TRBJ1-6, with 8 positions matching TRBD1. The V and J ends lost 3 bases and 5 bases, in that order; junction bases with no gene match: 3. The CDR3 runs 15 residues. The germline V gene encodes CDR1 KGHSH and CDR2 LQKENI. The CDR3 reads CASSPMGQDNSPLHF. Here the CDR3 DNA reads TGTGCCAGCTCACCCATGGGACAGGATAATTCACCCCTCCACTTT.

V and J are TRBV5-1 and TRBJ2-5; TRBD2 agrees at 7 bases. There are 15 residues in the CDR3. Unmatched junction bases numbered 8, after V lost 1 base and J lost 5 bases. Germline lookup yields CDR1 SGHRS and CDR2 YFSETQ. CDR3 residues: CASSLNVGGLETQYF. CDR3 in DNA: TGCGCCAGCAGCTTGAATGTGGGAGGGCTTGAGACCCAGTACTTC.

In its sample, this clonotype was seen once. The rearrangement links TRBV29-1 to TRBJ2-3, with D perhaps matching TRBD2 (6 bases). This CDR3 is 14 amino acids long. In germline, CDR1 is SQVTM, CDR2 ANQGSEA. Trimming took 4 bases from V and 2 from J, leaving 13 bases between them. CDR3: CSVARDWDTDTQYF. In DNA form, the CDR3 reads TGCAGCGTTGCCCGGGACTGGGACACAGATACGCAGTATTTT.